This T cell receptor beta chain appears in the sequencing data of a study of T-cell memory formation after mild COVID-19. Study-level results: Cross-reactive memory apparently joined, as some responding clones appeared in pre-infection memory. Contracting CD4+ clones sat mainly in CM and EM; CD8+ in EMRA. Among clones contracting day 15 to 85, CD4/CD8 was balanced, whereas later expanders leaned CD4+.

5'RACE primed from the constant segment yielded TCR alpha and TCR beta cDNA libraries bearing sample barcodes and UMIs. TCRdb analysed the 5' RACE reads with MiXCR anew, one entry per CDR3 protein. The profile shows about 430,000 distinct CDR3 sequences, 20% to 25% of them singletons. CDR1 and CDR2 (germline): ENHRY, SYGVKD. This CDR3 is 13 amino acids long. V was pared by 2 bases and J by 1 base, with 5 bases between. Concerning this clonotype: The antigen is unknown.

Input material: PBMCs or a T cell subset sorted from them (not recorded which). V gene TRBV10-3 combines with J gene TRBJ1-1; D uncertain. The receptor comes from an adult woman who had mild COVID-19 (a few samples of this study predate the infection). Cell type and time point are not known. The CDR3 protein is CAISERGNTEAFF. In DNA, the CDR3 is TGTGCCATCAGTGAGCGGGGGAACACTGAAGCTTTCTTT.